Given below is one TCR beta chain in context. The antigen is unknown. This entry comes from a study of shared clonotypes between healthy human individuals. The germline gives CDR1 MNHEY, CDR2 SMNVEV (reference sequence). CDR3 length: 13 residues. V shed 7 bases and J 8 bases; nucleotides not matched to a gene: 8. Study-wide results and caveats: Donors were few, which limited the genetic and exposure-history diversity represented.

Sequencing used immunoSEQ multiplex PCR; TCRdb keeps in-frame clones, though not all of them. The repertoire includes roughly 490,000 clones, 79% of them detected once, and roughly 12% sits in the top ten. Sequencing was performed on PBMCs. This chain links TRBV27 with TRBJ1-2; 9 positions match TRBD1. The sequence derives from a woman between 40 and 55 years old in good health. Some clones in this sample may be carry-over from other donors' samples. The CDR3 is CASTPTGGRGYTF. In DNA, the CDR3 is TGTGCCAGCACCCCGACAGGGGGGAGAGGCTACACCTTC.